This TCR beta chain comes out of a study of blood T cell repertoires in COVID-19. Study at large: COVID-19 samples collected from the United States, Italy and Spain covered acute and convalescent phases. PBMCs, B-cell-depleted T cells, or T cells were the source of the cDNA or gDNA that made up the material.

Original methodology: Reference gene primer amplification yielded estimated nucleated cell counts. Assay: immunoSEQ multiplex PCR; the TCRdb copy retains only in-frame clones and omits some. V and J calls plus clone size are reproduced from that table; the DNA served to infer D and trimming. Here the sample spans about 270,000 clones, around 92% being singletons. Germline-derived CDR1 and CDR2 are SGHRS and YFSETQ. Germline trimming cut 4 bases from V and 2 bases from J; bases unmatched to any gene: 9. The CDR3 runs 16 residues. Enrolment of Seattle patients took place during active infection, and they were followed longitudinally.

Sequenced sample: peripheral blood. The chain recombines TRBV5-1 with TRBJ2-7; 10 bases line up with TRBD1. This receptor was taken from a person aged 18 to 29 with COVID-19, enrolled during active disease. CDR3 nucleotide sequence: TGCGCCAGCAGCCCAAGACAGGGGGCTTCGGCCTACGAGCAGTACTTC. Translating gives CASSPRQGASAYEQYF.